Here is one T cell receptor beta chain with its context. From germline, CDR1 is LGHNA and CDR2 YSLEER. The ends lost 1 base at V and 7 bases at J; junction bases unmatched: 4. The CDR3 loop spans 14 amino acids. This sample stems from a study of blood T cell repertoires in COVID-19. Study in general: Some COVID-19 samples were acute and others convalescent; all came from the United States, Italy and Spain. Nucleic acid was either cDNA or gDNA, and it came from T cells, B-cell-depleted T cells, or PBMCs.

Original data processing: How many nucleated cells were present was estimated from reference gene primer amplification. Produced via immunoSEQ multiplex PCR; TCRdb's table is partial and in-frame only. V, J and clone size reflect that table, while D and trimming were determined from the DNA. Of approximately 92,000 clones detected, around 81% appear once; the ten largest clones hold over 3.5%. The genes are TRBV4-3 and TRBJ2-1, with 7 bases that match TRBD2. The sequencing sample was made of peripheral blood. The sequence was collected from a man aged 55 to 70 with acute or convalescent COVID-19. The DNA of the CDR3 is TGCGCCAGCAGCCAAGGAGGCGGGAGTAATGAGCAGTTCTTC. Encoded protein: CASSQGGGSNEQFF.